This TCR beta chain came from a study of prognosis after radiotherapy for stage I lung cancer. Across the whole study: Fourteen of the patients presented with newly diagnosed primary stage I lung tumors; roughly five had oligometastatic NSCLC following surgical resection of the primary tumor. Each patient with non-small cell lung cancer was deemed medically inoperable.

Amplification of TCR beta CDR3 from genomic DNA used two-round multiplex PCR. The first PCR round targeted every TRBV and TRBJ gene with specific primers. One entry per CDR3 protein results from TCRdb running MiXCR on the multiplex PCR reads. The profile covers about 26,000 distinct CDR3 sequences, with around 30% appearing a single time and around 32% taken by the ten largest. Germline lookup yields CDR1 SGDLS and CDR2 YYNGEE. The CDR3 is 17 amino acids. Points from the study as a whole: Whether the expanded TCR clones were tumor-specific was not determined.

Collection of peripheral blood, in a volume of six milliliters, was performed at each of two time points. In this sample, this clonotype turned up once. As yet, its antigen is unknown. This may be a read error, as it is one base from a much larger clone. This sample comprised PBMCs, obtained before or after stereotactic body radiation therapy (not recorded which). The TCR was taken from a donor at least 50 years old with non-small cell lung cancer. The chain couples TRBV9 to TRBJ2-3, with 10 bases aligning to TRBD2. In DNA, the CDR3 is TGTGCCAGCAGCTCACGAACTCTAGCGGGAGTCACAGATACGCATTATTTT. Its translation is CASSSRTLAGVTDTHYF.